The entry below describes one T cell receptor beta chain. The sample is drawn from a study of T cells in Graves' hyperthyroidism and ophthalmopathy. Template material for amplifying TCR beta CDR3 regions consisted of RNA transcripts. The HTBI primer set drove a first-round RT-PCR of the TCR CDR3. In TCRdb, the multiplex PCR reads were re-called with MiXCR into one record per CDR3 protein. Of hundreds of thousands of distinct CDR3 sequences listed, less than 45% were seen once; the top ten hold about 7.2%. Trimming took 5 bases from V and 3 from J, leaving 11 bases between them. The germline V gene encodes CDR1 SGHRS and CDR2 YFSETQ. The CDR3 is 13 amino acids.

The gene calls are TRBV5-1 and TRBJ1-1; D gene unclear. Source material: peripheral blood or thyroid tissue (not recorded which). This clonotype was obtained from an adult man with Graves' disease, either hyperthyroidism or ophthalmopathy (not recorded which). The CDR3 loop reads CASRVGQYTEAFF. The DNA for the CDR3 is TGCGCCAGCAGGGTCGGGCAGTACACTGAAGCTTTCTTT.